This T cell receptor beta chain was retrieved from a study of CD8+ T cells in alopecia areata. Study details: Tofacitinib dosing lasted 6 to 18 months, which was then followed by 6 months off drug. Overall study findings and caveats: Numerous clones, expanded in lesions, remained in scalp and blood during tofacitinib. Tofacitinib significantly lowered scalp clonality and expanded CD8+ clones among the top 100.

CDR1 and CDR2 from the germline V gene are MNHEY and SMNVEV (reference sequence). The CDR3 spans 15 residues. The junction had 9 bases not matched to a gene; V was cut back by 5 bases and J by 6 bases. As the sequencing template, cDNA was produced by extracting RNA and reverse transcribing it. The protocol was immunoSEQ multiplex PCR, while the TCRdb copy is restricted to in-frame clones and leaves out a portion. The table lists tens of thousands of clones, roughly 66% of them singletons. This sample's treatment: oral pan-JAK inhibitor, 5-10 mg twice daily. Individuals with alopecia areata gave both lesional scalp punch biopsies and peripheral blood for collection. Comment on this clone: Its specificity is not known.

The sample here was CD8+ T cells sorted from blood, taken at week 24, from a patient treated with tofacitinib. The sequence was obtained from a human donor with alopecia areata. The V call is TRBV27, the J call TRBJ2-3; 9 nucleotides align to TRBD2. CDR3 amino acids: CASSHQAGGVDTQYF. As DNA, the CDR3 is TGTGCCAGCAGTCATCAAGCGGGAGGAGTGGATACGCAGTATTTT.